These T cell receptor beta chains were read from a single sample in a study of CD8 T cells in ankylosing spondylitis. TCRdb used MiXCR to reprocess the 5' RACE reads, holding one entry per CDR3 protein. The table includes about 750,000 distinct CDR3 sequences, around 17% detected once. The sample taken for sequencing was blood, either unsorted or a sorted T cell fraction (not recorded which). The receptor set was obtained from a male donor with ankylosing spondylitis. Each CDR3 is given with its conserved first and last residue. A D gene is named only where the DNA matches it firmly. Clone size is stated in some rows and not others, as once, few, many or a class when expanded.

TRBV20-1,.,.,TRBJ1-1,TGCAGTGCTAGAGATCACGGGGGTACGGACACTGAAGCTTTCTTT,CSARDHGGTDTEAFF
TRBV5-1,TRBD1,few,TRBJ1-1,TGCGCCAGCAGCCCGGTGGGGACAGGCGGGGCCACTGAAGCTTTCTTT,CASSPVGTGGATEAFF
TRBV2,TRBD1,.,TRBJ1-2,TGTGCCAGCAGTGAAGCGCCGGGACAGACCTATGGCTACACCTTC,CASSEAPGQTYGYTF
TRBV21-1,.,.,TRBJ2-5,TGTGCCAGCAGCACCCCCTGGTGTAGGGGACAAGTTAAAGAGACCCAGTACTTC,CASSTPWCRGQVKETQYF
TRBV3-1,.,few,TRBJ2-1,TGTGCCAGCAGCCAAGTCGGGGGAAGCAATGAGCAGTTCTTC,CASSQVGGSNEQFF
TRBV30,.,.,TRBJ2-7,TGTGCCTGGAGTGTAGGCCAGGGTAGAGTCGAGCAGTACTTC,CAWSVGQGRVEQYF
TRBV20-1,TRBD2,many,TRBJ2-1,TGCACTGCCAATATACCCGGACTAGCCGGTGAGCAGTTCTTC,CTANIPGLAGEQFF
TRBV4-2,.,.,TRBJ2-4,TGTGCCAGCAGCCAAGATCTCGAGGGGAGGAAGAACATTCAGTACTTC,CASSQDLEGRKNIQYF
TRBV7-9,TRBD1,.,TRBJ1-3,TGTGCCAGCAGCCCGACAGGGACCCTCTCTGGAAACACCATATATTTT,CASSPTGTLSGNTIYF
TRBV28,.,.,TRBJ2-5,TGTGCCAGCACCCGAGGGGGCCAAGAGACCCAGTACTTC,CASTRGGQETQYF
TRBV5-6,TRBD1,few,TRBJ1-2,TGTGCCAGCAGCCCCGTCGGGACAGGGGGCAAAGGGACTTATGGCTACACCTTC,CASSPVGTGGKGTYGYTF
TRBV20-1,.,.,TRBJ2-1,TGCAGTGCTCAAGGTGGGGGCAGGGTGAATGAGCAGTTCTTC,CSAQGGGRVNEQFF
TRBV10-3,.,few,TRBJ1-2,TGTGCCATCAGTGAGTCAGCGGCAGGGGCGCTCCTTGGCTACACCTTC,CAISESAAGALLGYTF
TRBV10-2,.,.,TRBJ1-6,TGCGCCAGCAGTGAGTCGGGGAGTTTGGGCAATTCACCCCTCCACTTT,CASSESGSLGNSPLHF
TRBV7-9,.,.,TRBJ2-7,TGTGCCAGCAGCCGAGGGGGAGGGCAGGGGGCCTCCTACGAGCAGTACTTC,CASSRGGGQGASYEQYF
TRBV25-1,.,.,TRBJ2-7,TGTGCCAGCAAGACCGAGAAGTACGAGCAGTACTTC,CASKTEKYEQYF
TRBV20-1,.,few,TRBJ2-1,TGCAGTGCTAGAGATCCGCAGGGAGGGGGGAACAATGAGCAGTTCTTC,CSARDPQGGGNNEQFF
TRBV20-1,TRBD2,few,TRBJ2-3,TGCAGTGCTAGAGATTGGGGGGGGATCACAGATACGCAGTATTTT,CSARDWGGITDTQYF
TRBV5-1,TRBD2,.,TRBJ2-7,TGCGCCAGCAGCTTGGCTAGCGGGGGGAACTACGAGCAGTACTTC,CASSLASGGNYEQYF
TRBV12-5,.,few,TRBJ1-2,TGTGCTAGTGGTTTGGCCCCCTCTTCGAACCGGGGTGCCTATGGCTACACCTTC,CASGLAPSSNRGAYGYTF
TRBV29-1,.,few,TRBJ2-2,TGCAGCGTTCTTGACAGGCCCTCTAGGACCGGGGAGCTGTTTTTT,CSVLDRPSRTGELFF
TRBV20-1,.,.,TRBJ2-5,TGCAGTGCTAGAGATCAGCAGATCCAAGAGACCCAGTACTTC,CSARDQQIQETQYF
TRBV7-3,TRBD1,.,TRBJ2-5,TGTGCCAGCAGCTCGGGACAGGGGAAGGGAGAGACCCAGTACTTC,CASSSGQGKGETQYF
TRBV18,.,few,TRBJ2-1,TGTGCCAGCGTTCAGGGAAATAACAATGAGCAGTTCTTC,CASVQGNNNEQFF
TRBV18,.,.,TRBJ1-4,TGTGCCAGCTCACCGGCCCAAGCAACTAATGAAAAACTGTTTTTT,CASSPAQATNEKLFF
TRBV28,.,.,TRBJ1-6,TGTGCCAGCAGTTTAGCAGGCCCCTATTCACCCCTCCACTTT,CASSLAGPYSPLHF
TRBV9,.,few,TRBJ2-5,TGTGCCAGCAGCGTATCAGTCAAGCAAGAGACCCAGTACTTC,CASSVSVKQETQYF